The clone carrying this T cell receptor (beta chain) has only a few counts. Antigen unknown. This record belongs to a study of cytomegalovirus exposure and HLA in healthy donors. The overall study: Earlier, fewer than 130 million unique TCR beta sequences were recovered from 170 million or so T cells by an analysis. Within an early data release were roughly 83 million unique TCRs drawn from HLA-typed donors. Findings of the study overall: TRBV6-2, TRBV6-3 and some other V segments were unresolvable in 87-base-pair reads.

This CDR3 has 13 residues. Trimming shortened V by 0 bases and J by 7 bases, and 8 bases separated the two germline ends. Germline V lookup: CDR1 SGDLS, CDR2 YYNGEE. With 60 Vbeta and 13 Jbeta primers, the PCR was carried out. Clones were read by immunoSEQ multiplex PCR, and TCRdb kept only the in-frame ones, dropping some. The data hold fewer than 55,000 clones, with about 70% observed a single time. This receptor was taken from a woman between 50 and 59 years old in good health and CMV-seropositive. Material for sequencing was PBMCs. The chain combines TRBV9 with TRBJ1-5; no reliable D call. In DNA form, the CDR3 reads TGTGCCAGCAGCGTAGGGGCAGAGCAGCCCCAGCATTTT. Its translation: CASSVGAEQPQHF.